Below, 5 T cell receptor beta chains from the same sample are listed, as sequenced in a study of shared clonotypes between healthy human individuals. The protocol was immunoSEQ multiplex PCR, while the TCRdb copy is restricted to in-frame clones and leaves out a portion. This table has around 2.5 million clones, roughly 93% appearing once. Specimen: naive CD4+ T cells from PBMCs. Subset specified: CD45RA+ positively selected. All receptors come from a young man in good health. Some clones in this sample may be carry-over from other donors' samples.

J is TRBJ2-5 and V is TRBV9, with 8 bases matching TRBD1. Looked up from germline, CDR1 is SGDLS and CDR2 is YYNGEE. V dropped 4 bases and J dropped 5; count of bases not matched to a gene: 13. The CDR3 spans 16 residues. CDR3 residues: CASSPRRQGALETQYF. DNA for the CDR3: TGTGCCAGCAGCCCCCGGCGGCAGGGGGCTTTGGAGACCCAGTACTTC.

The CDR3 reads CASSLISGGEWRQPQHF. CDR3 bases: TGTGCCAGCAGTTTAATTTCAGGGGGGGAATGGCGCCAGCCCCAGCATTTT. The chain couples TRBV28 to TRBJ1-5; the match to TRBD1 covers 7 bases. After removal of 2 bases from V and 7 bases from J, the junction contained 14 bases not matched to a gene. Germline-derived CDR1 and CDR2 are MDHEN and SYDVKM. The CDR3 spans 17 residues.

The gene calls are TRBV29-1 and TRBJ2-7; no clear D. The V end was cut by 6 bases, the J end by 1 base, with 16 bases between. CDR1 SQVTM and CDR2 ANQGSEA come from the germline V gene. The CDR3 is 14 amino acids. The CDR3 spells CSVLRAAPSYEQYF. The CDR3 region has the DNA TGCAGCGTCCTAAGGGCGGCACCTTCCTACGAGCAGTACTTC.

As for this clone: The germline gene is not matched at one end of the junction; a read error may be the cause. The chain links TRBV28 to TRBJ2-5; no definite D call. The CDR3 is made up of 11 amino acids. Germline-derived CDR1 and CDR2 are MDHEN and SYDVKM. CDR3 region: CASSFGRRWNF. The CDR3 bases are TGTGCCAGCAGTTTCGGACGCCGGTGGAACTTC.

The J gene is TRBJ2-3, the V gene TRBV29-1; no clear D gene. The CDR3 has 12 amino acids. The ends were cut back, 1 base at V and 6 bases at J, with 8 bases in the middle. Germline V gives CDR1 SQVTM, CDR2 ANQGSEA. The CDR3: CSVEGRIDTQYF. In DNA, the CDR3 is TGCAGCGTTGAAGGGCGAATTGATACGCAGTATTTT.